The rows below give T cell receptor beta chains drawn from one sample of a study of early T cells in non-severe SARS-CoV-2 infection. Via MiXCR, TCRdb re-called the 5' RACE reads, giving one row per CDR3 protein. The data show about 61,000 distinct CDR3 sequences, 10% to 14% seen once. Sequenced material: whole blood. The source is an adult who was a healthcare worker with PCR-confirmed SARS-CoV-2 infection or an uninfected control (not recorded which). Both conserved end residues are part of each CDR3. D genes are given only for firm matches. Part of the rows lack a size; the others show once, few, many or a class for expanded clones.

v_call: TRBV7-3
d_call: TRBD2
j_call: TRBJ2-3
clone_size: few
cdr3_aa: CASSYGTRVDTQYF
cdr3_nt: TGTGCCAGCAGCTACGGGACTAGGGTTGATACGCAGTATTTT

v_call: TRBV6-4
d_call: -
j_call: TRBJ2-2
clone_size: few
cdr3_aa: CASQGSDHGELFF
cdr3_nt: TGTGCCAGCCAAGGATCCGATCACGGGGAGCTGTTTTTT

v_call: TRBV7-2
d_call: TRBD2
j_call: TRBJ2-7
clone_size: -
cdr3_aa: CASSLGRGASYEQYF
cdr3_nt: TGTGCCAGCAGCTTAGGGCGGGGGGCCTCCTACGAGCAGTACTTC

v_call: TRBV7-2
d_call: -
j_call: TRBJ2-7
clone_size: few
cdr3_aa: CASSLDKPYEQYF
cdr3_nt: TGTGCCAGCAGCTTAGACAAACCCTACGAGCAGTACTTC

v_call: TRBV12-3/TRBV12-4
d_call: -
j_call: TRBJ1-1
clone_size: few
cdr3_aa: CASSFGGRGTEAFF
cdr3_nt: TGTGCCAGCAGTTTTGGGGGACGTGGCACTGAAGCTTTCTTT

v_call: TRBV2
d_call: -
j_call: TRBJ2-2
clone_size: many
cdr3_aa: CASRAGWGSGGELFF
cdr3_nt: TGTGCCAGCAGGGCCGGTTGGGGTTCCGGCGGGGAGCTGTTTTTT

v_call: TRBV30
d_call: TRBD2
j_call: TRBJ2-1
clone_size: -
cdr3_aa: CAWSKRGGAEQFF
cdr3_nt: TGTGCCTGGAGTAAGCGGGGGGGCGCTGAGCAGTTCTTC

v_call: TRBV7-2
d_call: TRBD1
j_call: TRBJ1-2
clone_size: -
cdr3_aa: CASSPLSGGKHYGYTF
cdr3_nt: TGTGCCAGCAGCCCTCTGTCAGGGGGGAAACACTATGGCTACACCTTC

v_call: TRBV24-1
d_call: -
j_call: TRBJ2-1
clone_size: many
cdr3_aa: CATSGGLYNEQFF
cdr3_nt: TGTGCCACCAGTGGGGGTCTGTACAATGAGCAGTTCTTC

v_call: TRBV4-3
d_call: TRBD2
j_call: TRBJ2-2
clone_size: -
cdr3_aa: CASSQGLTNTGELFF
cdr3_nt: TGCGCCAGCAGCCAGGGACTAACCAACACCGGGGAGCTGTTTTTT

v_call: TRBV7-6
d_call: -
j_call: TRBJ2-5
clone_size: few
cdr3_aa: CASSLRPGLLTAETQYF
cdr3_nt: TGTGCCAGCAGCTTAAGGCCGGGACTCTTAACCGCCGAGACCCAGTACTTC

v_call: TRBV20-1
d_call: -
j_call: TRBJ2-7
clone_size: -
cdr3_aa: CSARHLGHLSYEQYF
cdr3_nt: TGCAGTGCTAGACACTTGGGACACTTATCCTACGAGCAGTACTTC

v_call: TRBV20-1
d_call: -
j_call: TRBJ1-6
clone_size: few
cdr3_aa: CSASARSHRYNSPLHF
cdr3_nt: TGCAGTGCTAGTGCCCGATCACATCGTTATAATTCACCCCTCCACTTT

v_call: TRBV7-2
d_call: TRBD1
j_call: TRBJ2-1
clone_size: -
cdr3_aa: CASCRDSSYNEQFF
cdr3_nt: TGTGCCAGCTGCCGGGACAGCTCCTACAATGAGCAGTTCTTC

v_call: TRBV6-2/TRBV6-3
d_call: -
j_call: TRBJ2-3
clone_size: -
cdr3_aa: CATGEGGTDTQYF
cdr3_nt: TGTGCCACCGGCGAGGGAGGCACAGATACGCAGTATTTT

v_call: TRBV18
d_call: TRBD1
j_call: TRBJ2-3
clone_size: -
cdr3_aa: CASSPTGTGTDTQYF
cdr3_nt: TGTGCCAGCTCCCCCACCGGGACAGGGACAGATACGCAGTATTTT

v_call: TRBV29-1
d_call: -
j_call: TRBJ1-3
clone_size: many
cdr3_aa: CSVFLGNTIYF
cdr3_nt: TGCAGCGTTTTCCTAGGAAACACCATATATTTT

v_call: TRBV30
d_call: -
j_call: TRBJ2-5
clone_size: few
cdr3_aa: CAWSASSQETQYF
cdr3_nt: TGTGCCTGGAGTGCAAGCTCTCAAGAGACCCAGTACTTC

v_call: TRBV11-2
d_call: -
j_call: TRBJ1-1
clone_size: many
cdr3_aa: CASGAAKHLF
cdr3_nt: TGTGCCAGCGGGGCAGCCAAACATCTCTTT

v_call: TRBV12-3/TRBV12-4
d_call: -
j_call: TRBJ2-3
clone_size: few
cdr3_aa: CASSFYSRGPDTQYF
cdr3_nt: TGTGCCAGCAGTTTCTATAGCCGGGGGCCAGATACGCAGTATTTT

v_call: TRBV6-6
d_call: TRBD1
j_call: TRBJ2-7
clone_size: few
cdr3_aa: CASLPGQGIGEQYF
cdr3_nt: TGTGCCAGCCTACCGGGACAGGGGATTGGCGAGCAGTACTTC

v_call: TRBV12-3/TRBV12-4
d_call: TRBD1
j_call: TRBJ1-5
clone_size: many
cdr3_aa: CASRADRSNQPQHF
cdr3_nt: TGTGCCAGCAGGGCGGACAGGAGCAATCAGCCCCAGCATTTT

v_call: TRBV19
d_call: TRBD1
j_call: TRBJ2-7
clone_size: few
cdr3_aa: CASSIGQGGYEQYF
cdr3_nt: TGTGCCAGTAGTATTGGACAGGGGGGATACGAGCAGTACTTC